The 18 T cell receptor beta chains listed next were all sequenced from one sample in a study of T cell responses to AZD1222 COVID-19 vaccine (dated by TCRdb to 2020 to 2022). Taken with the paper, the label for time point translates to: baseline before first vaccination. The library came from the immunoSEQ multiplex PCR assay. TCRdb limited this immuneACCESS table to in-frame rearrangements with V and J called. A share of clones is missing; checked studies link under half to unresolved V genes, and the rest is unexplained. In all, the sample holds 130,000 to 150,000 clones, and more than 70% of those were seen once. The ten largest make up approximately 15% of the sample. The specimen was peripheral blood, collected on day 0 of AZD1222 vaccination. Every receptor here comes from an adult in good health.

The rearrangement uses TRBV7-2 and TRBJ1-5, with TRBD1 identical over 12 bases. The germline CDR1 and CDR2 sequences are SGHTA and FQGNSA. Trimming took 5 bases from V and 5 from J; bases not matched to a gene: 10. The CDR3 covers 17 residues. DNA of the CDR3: TGTGCCAGCAGCCCCACCGGGACAGGGGGCTCGGATCAGCCCCAGCATTTT. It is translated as CASSPTGTGGSDQPQHF.

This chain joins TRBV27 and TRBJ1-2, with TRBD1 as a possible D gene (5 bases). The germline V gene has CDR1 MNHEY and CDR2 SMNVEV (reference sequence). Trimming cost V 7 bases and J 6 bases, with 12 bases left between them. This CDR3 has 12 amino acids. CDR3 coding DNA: TGTGCCAGCAAAGGGGATTTCCATGGCTACACCTTC. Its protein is CASKGDFHGYTF.

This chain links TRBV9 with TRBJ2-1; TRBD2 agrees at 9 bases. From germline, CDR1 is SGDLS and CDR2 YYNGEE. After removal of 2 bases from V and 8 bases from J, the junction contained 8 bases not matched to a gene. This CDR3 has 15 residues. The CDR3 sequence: CASSVQGGGAYEQFF. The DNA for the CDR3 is TGTGCCAGCAGCGTCCAGGGCGGGGGGGCCTATGAGCAGTTCTTC.

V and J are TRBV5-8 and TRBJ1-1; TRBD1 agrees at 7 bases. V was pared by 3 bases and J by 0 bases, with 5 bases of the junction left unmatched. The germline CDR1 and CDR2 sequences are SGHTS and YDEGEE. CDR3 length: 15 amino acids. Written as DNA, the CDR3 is TGTGCCAGCAGCTACCGGGACAGAATGAACACTGAAGCTTTCTTT. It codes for CASSYRDRMNTEAFF.

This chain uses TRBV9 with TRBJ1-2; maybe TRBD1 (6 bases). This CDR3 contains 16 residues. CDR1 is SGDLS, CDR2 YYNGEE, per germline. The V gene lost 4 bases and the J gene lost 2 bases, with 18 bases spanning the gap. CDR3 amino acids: CASSLTPGGRNYGYTF. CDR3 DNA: TGTGCCAGCAGCTTAACTCCTGGGGGCAGAAACTATGGCTACACCTTC.

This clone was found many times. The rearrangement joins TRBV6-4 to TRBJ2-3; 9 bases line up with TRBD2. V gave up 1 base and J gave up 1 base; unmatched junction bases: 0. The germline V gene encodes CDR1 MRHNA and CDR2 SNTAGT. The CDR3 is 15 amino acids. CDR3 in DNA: TGTGCCAGCAGTGACTTAGCGGGGGGCACAGATACGCAGTATTTT. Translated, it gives CASSDLAGGTDTQYF.

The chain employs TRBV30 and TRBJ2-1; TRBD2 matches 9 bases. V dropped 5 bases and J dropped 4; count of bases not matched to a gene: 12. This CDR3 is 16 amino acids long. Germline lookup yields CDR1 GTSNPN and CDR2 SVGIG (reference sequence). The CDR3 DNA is TGTGCCTGGGCCCAAGGGCGGGGGGGCGATTACAATGAGCAGTTCTTC. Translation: CAWAQGRGGDYNEQFF.

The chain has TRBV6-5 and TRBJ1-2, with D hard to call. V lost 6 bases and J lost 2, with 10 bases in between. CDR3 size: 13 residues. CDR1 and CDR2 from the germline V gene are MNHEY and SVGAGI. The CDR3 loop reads CASSPGINYGYTF. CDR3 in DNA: TGTGCCAGCAGCCCCGGTATAAACTATGGCTACACCTTC.

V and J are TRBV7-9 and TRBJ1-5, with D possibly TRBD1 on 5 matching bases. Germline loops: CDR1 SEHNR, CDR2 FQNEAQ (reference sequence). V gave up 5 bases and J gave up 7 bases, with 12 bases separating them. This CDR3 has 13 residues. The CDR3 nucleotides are TGTGCCAGCAGCGGGGGAGGGAGACAGCCCCAGCATTTT. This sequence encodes CASSGGGRQPQHF.

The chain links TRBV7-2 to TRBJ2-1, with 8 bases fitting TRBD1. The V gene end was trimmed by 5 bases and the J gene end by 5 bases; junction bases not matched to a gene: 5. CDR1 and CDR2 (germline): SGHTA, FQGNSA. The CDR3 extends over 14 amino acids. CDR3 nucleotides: TGTGCCAGCAGCCTAGGACAGGGCAACAATGAGCAGTTCTTC. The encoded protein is CASSLGQGNNEQFF.

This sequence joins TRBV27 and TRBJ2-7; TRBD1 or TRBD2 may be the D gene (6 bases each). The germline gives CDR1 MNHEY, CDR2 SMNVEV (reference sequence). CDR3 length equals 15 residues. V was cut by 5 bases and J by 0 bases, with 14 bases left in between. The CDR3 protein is CASSPGDFFSYEQYF. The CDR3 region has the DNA TGTGCCAGCAGTCCAGGGGACTTCTTCTCCTACGAGCAGTACTTC.

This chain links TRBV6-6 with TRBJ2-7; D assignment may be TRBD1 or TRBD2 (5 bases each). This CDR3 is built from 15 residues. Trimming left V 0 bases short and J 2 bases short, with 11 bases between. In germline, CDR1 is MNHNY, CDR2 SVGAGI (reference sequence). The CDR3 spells CASSYSPGPTYEQYF. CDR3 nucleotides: TGTGCCAGCAGTTACTCGCCGGGACCCACCTACGAGCAGTACTTC.

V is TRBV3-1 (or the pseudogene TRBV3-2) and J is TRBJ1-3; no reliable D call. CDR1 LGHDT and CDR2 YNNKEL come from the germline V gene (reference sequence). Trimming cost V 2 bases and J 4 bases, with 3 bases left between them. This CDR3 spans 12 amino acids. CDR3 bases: TGTGCCAGCAGCCAACAGGGAAACACCATATATTTT. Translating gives CASSQQGNTIYF.

Here the CDR3 reads CASSLMGVTGNTIYF. CDR3 nucleotides: TGTGCCAGCAGCTTAATGGGGGTAACTGGAAACACCATATATTTT. The rearrangement links TRBV7-9 to TRBJ1-3, with D possibly matching TRBD1 (5 bases). The CDR3 sequence is 15 residues long. V lost 2 bases to trimming and J lost 2 bases, with 10 bases between them. Germline assignment: CDR1 SEHNR and CDR2 FQNEAQ (reference sequence).

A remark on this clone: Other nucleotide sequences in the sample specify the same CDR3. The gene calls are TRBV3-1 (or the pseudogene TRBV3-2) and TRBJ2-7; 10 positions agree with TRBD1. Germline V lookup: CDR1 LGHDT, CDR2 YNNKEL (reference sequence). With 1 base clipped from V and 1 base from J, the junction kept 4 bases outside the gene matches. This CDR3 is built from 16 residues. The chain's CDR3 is CASSQGTGGASYEQYF. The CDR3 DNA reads TGTGCCAGCAGCCAAGGGACAGGGGGAGCTTCCTACGAGCAGTACTTC.

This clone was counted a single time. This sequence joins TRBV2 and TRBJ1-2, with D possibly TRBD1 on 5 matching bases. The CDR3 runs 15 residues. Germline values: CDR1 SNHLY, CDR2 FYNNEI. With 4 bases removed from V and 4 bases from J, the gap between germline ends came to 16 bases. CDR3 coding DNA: TGTGCCAGCAGTGGCTCAGGGCCTACCGTCTATGGCTACACCTTC. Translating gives CASSGSGPTVYGYTF.

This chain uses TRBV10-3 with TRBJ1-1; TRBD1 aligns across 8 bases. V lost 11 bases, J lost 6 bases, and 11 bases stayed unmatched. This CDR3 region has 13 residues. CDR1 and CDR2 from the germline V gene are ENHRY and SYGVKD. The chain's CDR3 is CASLGQGGPEAFF. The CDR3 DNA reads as TGTGCCTCCTTAGGACAGGGAGGCCCTGAAGCTTTCTTT.

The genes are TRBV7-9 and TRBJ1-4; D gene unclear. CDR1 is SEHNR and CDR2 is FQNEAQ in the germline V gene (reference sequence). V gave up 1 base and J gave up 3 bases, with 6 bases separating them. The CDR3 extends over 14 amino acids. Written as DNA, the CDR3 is TGTGCCAGCAGCTTAGAACTCCCTAATGAAAAACTGTTTTTT. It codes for CASSLELPNEKLFF.